Below, 7 T cell receptor beta chains from the same sample are listed, as sequenced in a study of T cells in Graves' hyperthyroidism and ophthalmopathy. The CDR3 regions of TCR beta were amplified from RNA transcripts. The study used the HTBI primer set for a first-round RT-PCR of the TCR CDR3. TCRdb reprocessed the multiplex PCR reads via MiXCR and lists one record per CDR3 protein. The data show around 800,000 distinct CDR3 sequences, 38% seen once. The sequenced sample was blood. The receptors here all came from a young man with Graves' hyperthyroidism.

V usage is TRBV2 and J usage is TRBJ1-4; D is unclear. In germline, CDR1 is SNHLY, CDR2 FYNNEI. CDR3 length: 15 residues. V lost 5 bases and J 5 bases, leaving 15 bases between the germline ends. DNA for the CDR3: TGTGCCAGCAGTTTTCTCCCTAGCAAAAATGAAAAACTGTTTTTT. Amino acids: CASSFLPSKNEKLFF.

The rearrangement links TRBV20-1 to TRBJ2-7, with D possibly called TRBD1 or TRBD2 (5 bases each). This CDR3 region has 14 residues. Trimming took off 6 bases at V and 3 bases at J, with 18 bases between the two ends. Per the germline V gene, CDR1 is DFQATT and CDR2 is SNEGSKA (reference sequence). CDR3: CSAEPGPWDYEQYF. The CDR3 nucleotides read TGCAGTGCGGAACCGGGACCCTGGGACTACGAGCAGTACTTC.

This clonotype has a count of ten or more. The chain has TRBV7-2 and TRBJ1-1; a possible D gene is TRBD1 (5 bases). The V gene lost 1 base and the J gene lost 1 base, with 10 bases spanning the gap. CDR1 SGHTA and CDR2 FQGNSA come from the germline V gene. The CDR3 has 15 residues. The CDR3 protein is CASSLDSGGNTEAFF. CDR3 sequence (DNA): TGTGCCAGCAGCTTAGATTCGGGGGGGAACACTGAAGCTTTCTTT.

Note on this clonotype: This could be a read error, since a much larger clone is one nucleotide away. V gene TRBV20-1 combines with J gene TRBJ2-7; tentatively, D is TRBD1 (5 bases). Germline V gene data show CDR1 as DFQATT and CDR2 as SNEGSKA (reference sequence). V gave up 3 bases and J gave up 2 bases, with 8 bases separating them. The length of the CDR3 is 12 residues. The CDR3 region is CSARLGPYEQYF. DNA for the CDR3: TGCAGTGCTAGGCTGGGGCCCTACGAGCAGTACTTC.

This clonotype came up a few times. V gene TRBV5-6 combines with J gene TRBJ1-1; maybe TRBD1 (5 bases). Germline loops: CDR1 SGHDT, CDR2 YYEEEE. The length of the CDR3 is 15 residues. V dropped 2 bases and J dropped 0 bases, with 11 bases sitting between them. CDR3: CASSLQETMNTEAFF. DNA for the CDR3: TGTGCCAGCAGCTTACAGGAGACCATGAACACTGAAGCTTTCTTT.

This chain uses TRBV5-1 with TRBJ1-4, with 10 positions matching TRBD1. The V and J ends lost 1 base and 6 bases, in that order; junction bases with no gene match: 3. This CDR3 has 15 amino acids. Looked up from germline, CDR1 is SGHRS and CDR2 is YFSETQ. The CDR3 region is CASSLTTGGDEKLFF. Written as DNA, the CDR3 is TGCGCCAGCAGCTTGACGACAGGGGGCGATGAAAAACTGTTTTTT.

J is TRBJ2-5 and V is TRBV13, with D hard to call. CDR3 size: 13 residues. V lost 5 bases and J lost 5, with 12 bases in between. Germline V lookup: CDR1 PRHDT, CDR2 FYEKMQ (reference sequence). The DNA of the CDR3 is TGTGCCAGCAGCAGGCGGCCCGGGGAGACCCAGTACTTC. Its translation: CASSRRPGETQYF.